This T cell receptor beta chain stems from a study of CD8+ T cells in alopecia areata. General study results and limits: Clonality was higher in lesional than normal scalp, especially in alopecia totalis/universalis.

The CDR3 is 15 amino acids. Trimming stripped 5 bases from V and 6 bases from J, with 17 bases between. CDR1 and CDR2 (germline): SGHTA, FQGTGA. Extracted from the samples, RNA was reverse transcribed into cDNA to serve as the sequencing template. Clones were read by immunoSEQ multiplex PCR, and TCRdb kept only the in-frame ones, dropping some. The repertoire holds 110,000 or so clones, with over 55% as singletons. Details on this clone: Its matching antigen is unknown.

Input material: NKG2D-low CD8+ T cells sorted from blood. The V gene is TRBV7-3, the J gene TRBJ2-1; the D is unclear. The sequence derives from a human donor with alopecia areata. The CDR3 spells CASSLGRPSRNEQFF. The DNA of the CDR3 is TGTGCCAGCAGCCTAGGTCGCCCTTCCCGCAATGAGCAGTTCTTC.